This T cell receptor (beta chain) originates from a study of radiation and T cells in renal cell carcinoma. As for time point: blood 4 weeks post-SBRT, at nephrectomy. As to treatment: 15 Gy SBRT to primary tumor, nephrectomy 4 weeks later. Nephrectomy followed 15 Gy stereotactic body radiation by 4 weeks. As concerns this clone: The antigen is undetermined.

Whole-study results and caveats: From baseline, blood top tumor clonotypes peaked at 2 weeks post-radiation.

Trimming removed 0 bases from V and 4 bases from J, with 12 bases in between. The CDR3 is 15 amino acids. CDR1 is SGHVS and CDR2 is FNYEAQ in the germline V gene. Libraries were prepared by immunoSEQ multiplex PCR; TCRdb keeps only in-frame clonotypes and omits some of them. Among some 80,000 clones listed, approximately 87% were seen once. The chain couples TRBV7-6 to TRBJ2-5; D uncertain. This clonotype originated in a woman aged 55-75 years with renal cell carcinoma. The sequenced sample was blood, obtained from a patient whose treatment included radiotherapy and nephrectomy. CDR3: CASSLAPDGGETQYF. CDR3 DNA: TGTGCCAGCAGCTTAGCCCCTGATGGTGGAGAGACCCAGTACTTC. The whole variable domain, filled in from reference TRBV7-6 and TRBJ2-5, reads GAGVSQSPRYKVTKRGQDVALRCDPISGHVSLYWYRQALGQGPEFLTYFNYEAQQDKSGLPNDRFSAERPEGSISTLTIQRTEQRDSAMYRCASSLAPDGGETQYFGPGTRLLVL.